This TCR beta chain was captured by sequencing in a study of cytomegalovirus exposure and HLA in healthy donors. Primers for the PCR totalled 60 Vbeta and 13 Jbeta. Clones were read by immunoSEQ multiplex PCR, and TCRdb kept only the in-frame ones, dropping some. The sample lists around 280,000 clones, about 90% occurring once. This clone was counted a few times. The antigen remains unidentified. General observations from the study: A previous analysis found most TCR beta V segments productive roughly 90% or roughly 30% of the time. Researchers counted over 150 TCR beta chains as cytomegalovirus-associated.

Germline-derived CDR1 and CDR2 are SQVTM and ANQGSEA. The CDR3 has 12 amino acids. Trimming pared 7 bases from V and 2 bases from J, leaving 11 bases between. Sequenced sample: PBMCs. This chain joins TRBV29-1 and TRBJ1-1; D possibly corresponds to TRBD1 (5 bases). This TCR was recovered from a young woman in good health and CMV-seronegative. This CDR3 reads CSAGQANTEAFF. CDR3 in DNA: TGCAGCGCTGGACAAGCCAACACTGAAGCTTTCTTT.